The clone carrying this TCR beta chain was detected ten times or more. This record belongs to a study of spatial heterogeneity in lung cancer. Specified time point: sample taken at primary tumor resection. Frozen PBMC, nontumor lung or tumor provided whole RNA, which was sequenced unsorted. Per the germline V gene, CDR1 is SGHKS and CDR2 is YYEKEE (reference sequence). V lost 0 bases to trimming and J lost 3 bases, with 12 bases between them. The CDR3 runs to 15 residues. TCRdb itself ran the 5' RACE reads through MiXCR, one entry per CDR3 protein. The sample yields about 48,000 distinct CDR3 sequences, roughly 5% seen once.

The rearrangement links TRBV5-5 to TRBJ1-1; a weak D match, TRBD1 (5 bases). This clonotype was sampled from a male donor with early-stage non-small cell lung cancer. The source was PBMCs, collected at surgery. The CDR3 bases are TGTGCCAGCAGCTTGGCGTCAGGGTACCACACTGAAGCTTTCTTT. Translating it yields CASSLASGYHTEAFF.